A single sample gave rise to the 14 T cell receptor beta chains below, sequenced in a study of regulatory T cells in long-lasting Graves disease. Construction of TCR beta libraries relied on iRepertoire HTBI primers and on Arm-PCR targeting CDR3 regions. TCRdb passed the multiplex PCR reads through MiXCR, listing each CDR3 protein once. The table shows 400,000 to 500,000 distinct CDR3 sequences, with roughly 23% occurring only once. Time point of the sample: persistent/refractory GD, antithyroid drugs over 5 years with positive TRAb. Following extraction of RNA from PBMCs, that RNA was used to make the TCR library. Specimen: peripheral blood mononuclear cells (PBMCs), collected when the disease was refractory, from a patient treated with antithyroid drugs. Receptor source: a female donor with Graves disease.

The genes are TRBV4-1 and TRBJ2-7, with TRBD2 identical over 7 bases. Trimming removed 1 base from V and 0 bases from J; junction bases left unmatched: 6. The CDR3 loop spans 16 amino acids. Germline V gene data show CDR1 as MGHRA and CDR2 as YSYEKL. The CDR3 is CASSQASGASSYEQYF. The CDR3 coding sequence is TGCGCCAGCAGCCAAGCTAGCGGTGCGAGCTCCTACGAGCAGTACTTC.

The chain employs TRBV20-1 and TRBJ1-1; tentative D call: TRBD1 (6 bases). V lost 6 bases and J 2 bases, leaving 25 bases between the germline ends. The V gene's germline CDR1 is DFQATT and CDR2 SNEGSKA (reference sequence). This CDR3 is 17 amino acids long. CDR3 region: CSAPAPGTWEKNTEAFF. CDR3 DNA sequence: TGCAGTGCCCCCGCTCCCGGGACATGGGAAAAAAACACTGAAGCTTTCTTT.

The chain is built from TRBV12-3 or TRBV12-4 and TRBJ1-1; D is unresolved. There are 14 residues in the CDR3. Trimming left V 8 bases short and J 6 bases short, with 19 bases between. The CDR3 coding sequence is TGTGCCAGCTCACCAGGAGTGTCTGACGCTGAAGCTTTCTTT. This translates into CASSPGVSDAEAFF.

This clonotype was recorded a few times. V gene TRBV6-1 combines with J gene TRBJ2-5, with a tentative D call TRBD1 (6 bases). CDR3 length: 13 residues. The ends were cut back, 6 bases at V and 9 bases at J, with 17 bases in the middle. Germline CDR1 and CDR2: MNHNS and SASEGT. CDR3 DNA sequence: TGTGCCAGCAGCCCCGGACAGCCAGGGGCCCAGTACTTC. Protein product: CASSPGQPGAQYF.

The chain carries TRBV5-1 and TRBJ2-7; 8 bases fit TRBD1. The CDR3 length is 14 residues. The J segment lost 4 bases and the V segment lost 4 bases, leaving 7 bases of the junction unmatched. Germline CDR1 and CDR2: SGHRS and YFSETQ. In DNA, the CDR3 is TGCGCCAGCAGCCCATCGGGACAGGTATACGAGCAGTACTTC. It codes for CASSPSGQVYEQYF.

The CDR3 is CASSDPAGSGAQYF. CDR3 bases: TGCGCCAGCAGCGACCCTGCCGGGTCAGGGGCCCAGTACTTC. The rearrangement uses TRBV5-1 and TRBJ2-5; D is perhaps TRBD1 (6 bases). With 4 bases removed from V and 9 bases from J, the gap between germline ends came to 19 bases. Germline V gene lookup returns CDR1 SGHRS and CDR2 YFSETQ. This CDR3 spans 14 amino acids.

The chain carries TRBV27 and TRBJ2-7, with 9 bases lining up with TRBD2. V dropped 5 bases and J dropped 0; count of bases not matched to a gene: 8. CDR3 length: 16 amino acids. From germline, CDR1 is MNHEY and CDR2 SMNVEV (reference sequence). The CDR3 DNA reads TGTGCCAGCAGTCCCCTTAGCGGGGGAAGCTCCTACGAGCAGTACTTC. This gives the protein CASSPLSGGSSYEQYF.

The rearrangement joins TRBV11-3 to TRBJ2-2, with 7 bases identical to TRBD2. The CDR3 is made up of 15 amino acids. Germline V gene data show CDR1 as SGHNT and CDR2 as YENEEA. Trimming removed 5 bases from V and 1 base from J; junction bases left unmatched: 4. The CDR3 DNA reads TGTGCCAGCAGCCCCTTAGCGGGGAACACCGGGGAGCTGTTTTTT. Translating gives CASSPLAGNTGELFF. Using reference TRBV11-3 and TRBJ2-2 for the parts outside the CDR3, the full variable domain is EAGVVQSPRYKIIEKKQPVAFWCNPISGHNTLYWYLQNLGQGPELLIRYENEEAVDDSQLPKDRFSAERLKGVDSTLKIQPAELGDSAVYLCASSPLAGNTGELFFGEGSRLTVL.

The chain links TRBV11-2 to TRBJ2-7; 8 nucleotides line up with TRBD2. Germline V gene lookup returns CDR1 SGHAT and CDR2 FQNNGV. The CDR3 runs 16 residues. The ends lost 3 bases at V and 2 bases at J; junction bases unmatched: 9. CDR3 sequence: CASSFYGAGETYEQYF. DNA of the CDR3: TGTGCCAGCAGCTTTTACGGAGCGGGAGAGACCTACGAGCAGTACTTC.

This clonotype was counted at least ten times. V usage is TRBV2 and J usage is TRBJ2-7, with a possible D match to TRBD2 (6 bases). The CDR3 consists of 15 residues. From germline, CDR1 is SNHLY and CDR2 FYNNEI. Trimming took off 7 bases at V and 1 base at J, with 17 bases between the two ends. The CDR3 DNA reads TGTGCCAGCACTGCGGCGGGGACTTGGTCCTACGAGCAGTACTTC. Protein product: CASTAAGTWSYEQYF.

This clonotype was detected ten times or more. At one end, the junction sequence differs from germline, possibly due to a read error. The chain joins TRBV5-1 to TRBJ1-1; D call uncertain. Per germline, CDR1 SGHRS and CDR2 YFSETQ. The CDR3 loop spans 13 amino acids. CDR3 sequence: CASSLDKNTEAFF. In nucleotides, the CDR3 is TGTGCCAGCAGCTTAGACAAGAACACTGAAGCTTTCTTT.

This clonotype turned up a few times. A junction boundary mismatches the germline segment, possibly from a read error. This chain joins TRBV6-5 and TRBJ1-3; perhaps TRBD1 as D (6 bases). In germline, CDR1 is MNHEY, CDR2 SVGAGI. The CDR3 is 14 residues long. The CDR3 sequence: CASSYPEQGSTIYF. CDR3 DNA sequence: TGTGCCAGCAGTTACCCAGAACAGGGAAGCACCATATATTTT.

This clonotype was recorded at least ten times. The V gene is TRBV28, the J gene TRBJ1-2; D is unresolved. The CDR3 runs 12 residues. Between the trimmed V and J ends, which lost 3 bases and 2 bases, there was a span of 4 bases. Germline lookup yields CDR1 MDHEN and CDR2 SYDVKM. CDR3: CASSLWNYGYTF. The CDR3 nucleotides are TGTGCCAGCAGTTTGTGGAACTATGGCTACACCTTC.

This clonotype was detected many times. The rearrangement links TRBV7-3 to TRBJ1-1; D possibly corresponds to TRBD1 (6 bases). V was pared by 1 base and J by 8 bases, with 14 bases between. There are 14 residues in the CDR3. The germline CDR1 and CDR2 sequences are SGHTA and FQGTGA. The chain's CDR3 is CASSLNPDRGEAFF. Here the CDR3 DNA reads TGTGCCAGCAGCTTAAACCCGGACAGAGGCGAAGCTTTCTTT.